The 16 T cell receptor beta chains reported below all come from one sample, sequenced in a study of cytomegalovirus exposure and HLA in healthy donors. The PCR was carried out with 60 Vbeta primers and 13 Jbeta primers. Here immunoSEQ multiplex PCR was the method, and the copy in TCRdb shows in-frame clones only, minus some. The sample has 60,000 or so clones, more than 80% seen once. The sample taken for sequencing was PBMCs. The receptors were sampled from a man aged 25-45 years in good health and CMV-seropositive.

This sequence joins TRBV5-4 and TRBJ2-3; 8 positions match TRBD2. The CDR3 extends over 14 amino acids. With 4 bases clipped from V and 3 bases from J, the junction kept 4 bases outside the gene matches. CDR1 and CDR2 (germline): SGHNT, YYREEE (reference sequence). CDR3 nucleotides: TGTGCCAGCAGCCGGGGACTAGGTACAGATACGCAGTATTTT. Its protein is CASSRGLGTDTQYF.

J is TRBJ2-5 and V is TRBV12-5, with TRBD2 matching 10 bases. Germline values: CDR1 LGHNT, CDR2 FRNRAP. Unmatched junction bases numbered 5, after V lost 2 bases and J lost 5 bases. This CDR3 comprises 15 residues. The CDR3 nucleotides read TGTGCTAGTGGTTTGAGCGGGAGGGCCGTTGAGACCCAGTACTTC. This translates into CASGLSGRAVETQYF.

The CDR3 DNA reads TGCGCCAGCAGCTTGCGGGGGGACTACGAGCAGTACTTC. It encodes CASSLRGDYEQYF. The rearrangement joins TRBV5-1 to TRBJ2-7; 7 positions agree with TRBD2. CDR3 length equals 13 residues. Germline V lookup: CDR1 SGHRS, CDR2 YFSETQ. The J segment lost 3 bases and the V segment lost 1 base, leaving 1 base of the junction unmatched.

The chain employs TRBV27 and TRBJ2-5; TRBD2 agrees at 8 bases. Trimming took 6 bases from V and 1 from J; bases not matched to a gene: 13. Germline lookup yields CDR1 MNHEY and CDR2 SMNVEV (reference sequence). This CDR3 has 17 residues. The CDR3 bases are TGTGCCAGCAGCCCCGGGGGGGGATTGGCTCTCCAAGAGACCCAGTACTTC. It yields the protein CASSPGGGLALQETQYF.

This clone was seen a single time. The chain is built from TRBV30 and TRBJ1-5; the match to TRBD1 covers 9 bases. The J segment lost 4 bases and the V segment lost 7 bases, leaving 5 bases of the junction unmatched. CDR1 and CDR2 from the germline V gene are GTSNPN and SVGIG (reference sequence). The CDR3 spans 13 residues. The CDR3 nucleotides read TGTGCCTTCCCGGGACAGGGAAATCAGCCCCAGCATTTT. Protein product: CAFPGQGNQPQHF.

The V call is TRBV6-6, the J call TRBJ2-1; possibly TRBD1 for D (6 bases). Trimming left V 0 bases short and J 6 bases short, with 12 bases between. Germline lookup yields CDR1 MNHNY and CDR2 SVGAGI (reference sequence). CDR3 length equals 15 residues. CDR3 coding DNA: TGTGCCAGCAGTTACTCGAACCTGGGGGCCAATGAGCAGTTCTTC. It is translated as CASSYSNLGANEQFF.

This clone was observed a few times. This sequence joins TRBV30 and TRBJ2-7; D is unclear. The CDR3 has 11 residues. Trimming pared 0 bases from V and 5 bases from J, leaving 5 bases between. Looked up from germline, CDR1 is GTSNPN and CDR2 is SVGIG (reference sequence). In DNA, the CDR3 is TGTGCCTGGAGTGTACGGGACGAGCAGTACTTC. This translates into CAWSVRDEQYF.

The chain uses TRBV7-2 and TRBJ2-3; weak D call: TRBD2 (5 bases). The V gene's germline CDR1 is SGHTA and CDR2 FQGNSA. Between the trimmed V and J ends, which lost 3 bases and 2 bases, there was a span of 9 bases. The CDR3 totals 14 residues. This chain's CDR3 is CASSFAGTTDTQYF. In DNA, the CDR3 is TGTGCCAGCAGCTTCGCGGGCACCACAGATACGCAGTATTTT. Filled out from reference TRBV7-2 and TRBJ2-3, the complete variable domain reads GAGVSQSPSNKVTEKGKDVELRCDPISGHTALYWYRQSLGQGLEFLIYFQGNSAPDKSGLPSDRFSAERTGGSVSTLTIQRTQQEDSAVYLCASSFAGTTDTQYFGPGTRLTVL.

The rearrangement links TRBV4-1 to TRBJ1-2; TRBD1 matches at 9 bases. The CDR3 has 15 residues. V lost 2 bases to trimming and J lost 8 bases; unmatched junction nucleotides: 9. In germline, CDR1 is MGHRA, CDR2 YSYEKL. CDR3 amino acids: CASSQSRDRVSGYTF. Here the CDR3 DNA reads TGCGCCAGCAGCCAATCCCGGGACAGGGTATCCGGCTACACCTTC.

The rearrangement links TRBV5-6 to TRBJ2-7; 14 bases agree with TRBD2. The germline CDR1 and CDR2 sequences are SGHDT and YYEEEE. The CDR3 is 17 residues long. Unmatched junction bases numbered 8, after V lost 4 bases and J lost 2 bases. As DNA, the CDR3 is TGTGCCAGCAGCCGGGGACTAGCGGGAGCAAAACCCTACGAGCAGTACTTC. Amino acids: CASSRGLAGAKPYEQYF.

V is TRBV5-1 and J is TRBJ2-7; the match to TRBD1 covers 8 bases. The CDR3 is made up of 14 amino acids. The ends lost 1 base at V and 5 bases at J; junction bases unmatched: 5. Germline CDR1 reads SGHRS; CDR2 reads YFSETQ. The CDR3 DNA is TGCGCCAGCAGCTTGTTGCAGGGGGCCCACGAGCAGTACTTC. This codes for CASSLLQGAHEQYF.

As DNA, the CDR3 is TGTGCCAGCAGAGGACTAGCGAACAATAATGAGCAGTTCTTC. Translated, it gives CASRGLANNNEQFF. The chain recombines TRBV6-6 with TRBJ2-1; 9 bases map to TRBD2. Per germline, CDR1 MNHNY and CDR2 SVGAGI (reference sequence). The CDR3 consists of 14 residues. The V segment lost 6 bases and the J segment 7 bases; nucleotides outside the gene matches: 7.

This rearrangement joins TRBV28 to TRBJ2-4, with 7 bases matching TRBD1. Per germline, CDR1 MDHEN and CDR2 SYDVKM. This CDR3 comprises 13 residues. V shed 4 bases, J shed 6 bases, and the junction held 3 bases outside the gene matches. The CDR3 reads CASSSTGVNIQYF. The CDR3 coding sequence is TGTGCCAGCAGTTCAACAGGGGTAAACATTCAGTACTTC.

The chain employs TRBV11-3 and TRBJ1-2; weak D call: TRBD1 (5 bases). This CDR3 is built from 12 residues. Trimming took 1 base from V and 8 from J, leaving 8 bases between them. Germline CDR1 SGHNT, CDR2 YENEEA. The CDR3 sequence is CASSLAGEGYTF. In nucleotides, the CDR3 is TGTGCCAGCAGCTTAGCGGGGGAAGGCTACACCTTC. Full variable domain (outside the CDR3, taken from reference TRBV11-3 and TRBJ1-2): EAGVVQSPRYKIIEKKQPVAFWCNPISGHNTLYWYLQNLGQGPELLIRYENEEAVDDSQLPKDRFSAERLKGVDSTLKIQPAELGDSAVYLCASSLAGEGYTFGSGTRLTVV.

V and J are TRBV7-2 and TRBJ2-7; TRBD2 might be the D (6 bases). This CDR3 contains 15 residues. V lost 0 bases, J lost 5 bases, and 14 bases lay in between. Germline CDR1 SGHTA, CDR2 FQGNSA. This chain's CDR3 is CASSLAGGPSHEQYF. CDR3 bases: TGTGCCAGCAGCTTAGCGGGAGGTCCGAGCCACGAGCAGTACTTC.

This clone is a singleton in its sample. This chain joins TRBV19 and TRBJ2-3; TRBD2 might be the D (6 bases). This CDR3 is 14 amino acids long. V shed 7 bases and J shed 4 bases, with 15 bases lying between them. The germline CDR1 and CDR2 sequences are LNHDA and SQIVND (reference sequence). The CDR3 coding sequence is TGTGCCAGTAAAAGGGAGGCCTTGTCAGATACGCAGTATTTT. It yields the protein CASKREALSDTQYF.